The 14 T cell receptor beta chains below come from one sample, sequenced in a study of control samples from healthy donors and cancer patients. The data were produced by immunoSEQ multiplex PCR, yet TCRdb's version contains in-frame clones alone and is incomplete. Of 90,000 or so clones in the sample, around 81% were seen once. Sequencing was carried out using blood. These receptors originate from a man aged 25 to 40 in good health.

The chain employs TRBV7-2 and TRBJ2-5; TRBD2 matches at 8 bases. Losses at the gene ends were 5 bases for V and 4 bases for J; bases not matched to a gene: 3. Germline-derived CDR1 and CDR2 are SGHTA and FQGNSA. The CDR3 is 13 amino acids. CDR3 loop: CASSTAGAETQYF. CDR3 nucleotide sequence: TGTGCCAGCAGCACAGCGGGGGCAGAGACCCAGTACTTC.

The V call is TRBV3-1 (or the pseudogene TRBV3-2), the J call TRBJ2-3; no definite D call. Germline V gene lookup returns CDR1 LGHDT and CDR2 YNNKEL (reference sequence). Trimming removed 4 bases at V and 3 bases at J, with 14 bases between. This CDR3 comprises 15 residues. The CDR3 reads CASSPGDEYTDTQYF. The CDR3 DNA reads TGTGCCAGCAGCCCCGGCGATGAGTATACAGATACGCAGTATTTT.

The CDR3 region has the DNA TGTGCCAGCAGCTTTCACAGAGCCCTTTCGAACACTGAAGCTTTCTTT. This sequence encodes CASSFHRALSNTEAFF. This sequence joins TRBV11-1 and TRBJ1-1; D not certain. The germline V and J ends were trimmed by 3 bases and 1 base, with 15 bases remaining between them. The germline V gene encodes CDR1 SGHAT and CDR2 FQDESV (reference sequence). The CDR3 consists of 16 residues.

The chain combines TRBV10-3 with TRBJ2-2; D ambiguous. The V and J ends lost 2 bases and 0 bases respectively, with 10 bases between them. The germline V gene encodes CDR1 ENHRY and CDR2 SYGVKD. CDR3 length: 16 residues. CDR3 sequence: CAISEDSYANTGELFF. The CDR3 DNA follows: TGTGCCATCAGTGAGGACTCCTACGCGAACACCGGGGAGCTGTTTTTT.

The rearrangement joins TRBV7-9 to TRBJ2-7; D is possibly TRBD2 (6 bases). Per germline, CDR1 SEHNR and CDR2 FQNEAQ (reference sequence). The CDR3 is 14 amino acids. Trimming shortened V by 5 bases and J by 2 bases, and 13 bases separated the two germline ends. CDR3 bases: TGTGCCAGCAGCCCCAGGAGGGGACCCTACGAGCAGTACTTC. Protein: CASSPRRGPYEQYF.

This CDR3 is CASSLDRGDQPQHF. In nucleotides, the CDR3 is TGTGCCAGCAGCTTAGACAGGGGGGACCAGCCCCAGCATTTT. V and J are TRBV7-8 and TRBJ1-5; 8 bases agree with TRBD1. Germline values: CDR1 SGHVS, CDR2 FQNEAQ. This CDR3 comprises 14 residues. Trimming cost V 1 base and J 7 bases; bases outside gene matches: 3.

This clone was found a few times. The chain couples TRBV7-9 to TRBJ2-5; D is unclear. The CDR3 is 11 amino acids. Germline loops: CDR1 SEHNR, CDR2 FQNEAQ (reference sequence). V lost 3 bases to trimming and J lost 5 bases, with 4 bases between them. CDR3 DNA: TGTGCCAGCAGCTTCGCGGAGACCCAGTACTTC. Translating gives CASSFAETQYF.

The chain employs TRBV6-1 and TRBJ2-5; 8 nucleotides match TRBD2. Germline trimming cut 6 bases from V and 5 bases from J; bases unmatched to any gene: 8. This CDR3 is 14 amino acids long. Germline assignment: CDR1 MNHNS and CDR2 SASEGT. This chain's CDR3 is CASRDHWTSETQYF. As DNA, the CDR3 is TGTGCCAGCAGGGATCACTGGACTAGCGAGACCCAGTACTTC.

Notes on this clone: Within the sample, other DNA sequences also encode this same CDR3. This chain connects TRBV30 to TRBJ1-2; D possibly corresponds to TRBD1 (6 bases). This CDR3 is built from 13 residues. V gave up 2 bases and J gave up 4 bases, with 11 bases separating them. The V gene's germline CDR1 is GTSNPN and CDR2 SVGIG (reference sequence). The CDR3 DNA reads TGTGCCTGGAGTCCGGGGGCGGGCTATGGCTACACCTTC. It is translated as CAWSPGAGYGYTF.

The chain employs TRBV7-2 and TRBJ1-2, with no clear D. The CDR3 covers 15 residues. In germline, CDR1 is SGHTA, CDR2 FQGNSA. With 1 base removed from V and 3 bases from J, the gap between germline ends came to 12 bases. The CDR3 nucleotides are TGTGCCAGCAGCTTAGGCGACGTGCGAGACTATGGCTACACCTTC. It specifies CASSLGDVRDYGYTF.

The chain is built from TRBV27 and TRBJ1-6; no clear D gene. The germline CDR1 and CDR2 sequences are MNHEY and SMNVEV (reference sequence). CDR3 size: 16 residues. Deletions cut 4 bases from V and 0 bases from J, with 10 bases between. CDR3: CASSYRGSSYNSPLHF. CDR3 in DNA: TGTGCCAGCAGTTATCGGGGTAGCTCCTATAATTCACCCCTCCACTTT.

This clone was counted a few times. V is TRBV29-1 and J is TRBJ1-1, with D possibly TRBD1 on 5 matching bases. V lost 2 bases and J lost 8, with 9 bases in between. The germline gives CDR1 SQVTM, CDR2 ANQGSEA. This CDR3 comprises 11 residues. CDR3 region: CSVERDVEAFF. CDR3 DNA sequence: TGCAGCGTTGAAAGGGACGTCGAAGCTTTCTTT.

This clone was counted once. This chain links TRBV5-1 with TRBJ2-3, with unresolved D. The germline CDR1 and CDR2 sequences are SGHRS and YFSETQ. V lost 4 bases, J lost 1 base, and 10 bases lay in between. This CDR3 spans 14 amino acids. CDR3 sequence (DNA): TGCGCCAGCAGCCCCCGCCCGGGCACAGATACGCAGTATTTT. Protein sequence: CASSPRPGTDTQYF.

V is TRBV7-6 and J is TRBJ2-5, with D perhaps matching TRBD2 (6 bases). Germline V lookup: CDR1 SGHVS, CDR2 FNYEAQ. V lost 1 base to trimming and J lost 2 bases, with 14 bases between them. The CDR3 runs 16 residues. CDR3 DNA sequence: TGTGCCAGCAGCTTAGAACTAAACCTAGCGCAAGAGACCCAGTACTTC. Its translation is CASSLELNLAQETQYF. Together with reference TRBV7-6 and TRBJ2-5, the CDR3 gives the full variable domain: GAGVSQSPRYKVTKRGQDVALRCDPISGHVSLYWYRQALGQGPEFLTYFNYEAQQDKSGLPNDRFSAERPEGSISTLTIQRTEQRDSAMYRCASSLELNLAQETQYFGPGTRLLVL.